These 18 T cell receptor beta chains came from one sample sequenced in a study of identical twins. TCRdb independently ran MiXCR on the 5' RACE reads; one entry per CDR3 protein. The table has 1.5 million to 2 million distinct CDR3 sequences, roughly 35% seen once. The sample consisted of cord blood. Receptors originate from a newborn girl in good health.

The V gene is TRBV10-1, the J gene TRBJ2-7; D might be TRBD1 or TRBD2, each matching 6 bases. This CDR3 is built from 12 residues. Germline lookup yields CDR1 WNHNN and CDR2 SYGVQD (reference sequence). Trimming removed 8 bases at V and 6 bases at J, with 14 bases between. The DNA for the CDR3 is TGCGCCAGCGGACTACAGGGAGGCGAGCAGTACTTC. It yields the protein CASGLQGGEQYF.

The CDR3 here is CASSHWGSPSSSYEQYF. CDR3 in DNA: TGTGCCAGCAGTCACTGGGGCAGCCCCTCCAGCAGCTACGAGCAGTACTTC. The rearrangement uses TRBV12-3 or TRBV12-4 and TRBJ2-1; D is possibly TRBD1 (5 bases). The J call may be mistaken, given a closer DNA end match to TRBJ2-7. This CDR3 has 17 amino acids.

The chain has TRBV12-3 or TRBV12-4 and TRBJ2-5, with 11 positions matching TRBD2. Trimming at V came to 2 bases and at J to 3 bases, leaving 11 bases not matched to a gene. There are 18 residues in the CDR3. The DNA for the CDR3 is TGTGCCAGCAGTTTAAATGTTCAGGGGACTAGCGGAAAAGAGACCCAGTACTTC. It translates to CASSLNVQGTSGKETQYF.

This clonotype was picked up a small number of times. The chain uses TRBV27 and TRBJ1-4; no reliable D call. The CDR3 has 16 amino acids. V gave up 3 bases and J gave up 0 bases, with 11 bases separating them. The germline V gene has CDR1 MNHEY and CDR2 SMNVEV (reference sequence). The chain's CDR3 is CASSFHKTTTNEKLFF. DNA of the CDR3: TGTGCCAGCAGTTTTCACAAGACTACAACTAATGAAAAACTGTTTTTT. Full variable domain (remainder filled in from reference TRBV27 and TRBJ1-4): EAQVTQNPRYLITVTGKKLTVTCSQNMNHEYMSWYRQDPGLGLRQIYYSMNVEVTDKGDVPEGYKVSRKEKRNFPLILESPSPNQTSLYFCASSFHKTTTNEKLFFGSGTQLSVL.

As DNA, the CDR3 is TGCAGTGCCCCTGGGGATGGTCTAGCGGGGACTAACACCGGGGAGCTGTTTTTT. It yields the protein CSAPGDGLAGTNTGELFF. The chain carries TRBV20-1 and TRBJ2-2; 9 nucleotides line up with TRBD2. The CDR3 has 18 residues. With V trimmed by 6 bases and J by 2 bases, 16 bases remained unmatched. Germline-derived CDR1 and CDR2 are DFQATT and SNEGSKA (reference sequence).

J is TRBJ2-2 and V is TRBV5-1; tentatively, D is TRBD1 (6 bases). Germline V gene data show CDR1 as SGHRS and CDR2 as YFSETQ. The CDR3 covers 17 residues. The V end was cut by 4 bases, the J end by 1 base, with 17 bases between. The CDR3 sequence: CASSTGQTLLNTGELFF. In DNA form, the CDR3 reads TGCGCCAGCAGCACCGGACAGACCCTTTTGAACACCGGGGAGCTGTTTTTT. The full variable domain, rest sourced from reference TRBV5-1 and TRBJ2-2, is KAGVTQTPRYLIKTRGQQVTLSCSPISGHRSVSWYQQTPGQGLQFLFEYFSETQRNKGNFPGRFSGRQFSNSRSEMNVSTLELGDSALYLCASSTGQTLLNTGELFFGEGSRLTVL.

This chain connects TRBV25-1 to TRBJ2-1; D remains ambiguous. CDR1 and CDR2 from the germline V gene are MGHDK and SYGVNS. V shed 5 bases and J shed 4 bases, with 15 bases lying between them. The CDR3 runs 15 residues. CDR3 loop: CASSPSELIYNEQFF. CDR3 in DNA: TGTGCCAGCAGTCCTTCTGAACTCATATACAATGAGCAGTTCTTC.

This chain connects TRBV29-1 to TRBJ1-2; 8 bases are a match to TRBD1. CDR3 length equals 12 residues. With 4 bases clipped from V and 6 bases from J, the junction kept 4 bases outside the gene matches. Germline CDR1 reads SQVTM; CDR2 reads ANQGSEA. The CDR3 loop reads CSVAGGADGYTF. CDR3 in DNA: TGCAGCGTTGCAGGGGGCGCCGATGGCTACACCTTC.

The V call is TRBV10-3, the J call TRBJ2-3, with 16 nucleotides matching TRBD2. V lost 0 bases, J lost 1 base, and 4 bases stayed unmatched. This CDR3 comprises 19 residues. Germline loops: CDR1 ENHRY, CDR2 SYGVKD. The CDR3 DNA reads as TGTGCCATCAGTGAGTCGTCGGGACTAGCGGGAGGGGGCACAGATACGCAGTATTTT. Its translation is CAISESSGLAGGGTDTQYF.

This clonotype was detected a few times. CDR3 bases: TGTGCCAGCAGCCCCCGGACTAACATCTACAATGAGCAGTTCTTC. It codes for CASSPRTNIYNEQFF. The V call is TRBV5-5, the J call TRBJ2-1; possibly TRBD2 for D (6 bases). This CDR3 comprises 15 residues. Germline values: CDR1 SGHKS, CDR2 YYEKEE (reference sequence). Trimming removed 4 bases at V and 3 bases at J, with 14 bases between.

The CDR3 DNA is TGTGCCAGCAGCTCAAGTTGGGGGCAAGAGACCCAGTACTTC. It translates to CASSSSWGQETQYF. This chain connects TRBV7-2 to TRBJ2-5; D tentatively fits TRBD1 or TRBD2 (5 bases each). V gave up 4 bases and J gave up 2 bases, with 11 bases separating them. Germline CDR1 is SGHTA and CDR2 is FQGNSA. The length of the CDR3 is 14 residues. Full variable domain (outside the CDR3, taken from reference TRBV7-2 and TRBJ2-5): GAGVSQSPSNKVTEKGKDVELRCDPISGHTALYWYRQSLGQGLEFLIYFQGNSAPDKSGLPSDRFSAERTGGSVSTLTIQRTQQEDSAVYLCASSSSWGQETQYFGPGTRLLVL.

The chain links TRBV28 to TRBJ2-1, with 7 bases that match TRBD1. The length of the CDR3 is 14 residues. The V segment lost 6 bases and the J segment 10 bases; nucleotides outside the gene matches: 12. Germline values: CDR1 MDHEN, CDR2 SYDVKM. CDR3: CASRRPGQVDEQFF. CDR3 in DNA: TGTGCCAGCAGGCGACCCGGACAGGTTGACGAGCAGTTCTTC.

This clonotype was seen once. V usage is TRBV13 and J usage is TRBJ2-5, with 8 positions matching TRBD2. Trimming removed 1 base from V and 11 bases from J; junction bases left unmatched: 21. Per germline, CDR1 PRHDT and CDR2 FYEKMQ (reference sequence). CDR3 length equals 18 residues. This chain's CDR3 is CASSLVLVNTGTRGGQYF. The CDR3 nucleotides are TGTGCCAGCAGCTTAGTCCTGGTTAACACCGGGACTAGGGGCGGGCAGTACTTC.

The chain employs TRBV6-2 or TRBV6-3 and TRBJ2-7; tentatively, D is TRBD2 (5 bases). The CDR3 spans 15 residues. V was pared by 2 bases and J by 0 bases, with 11 bases between. Germline CDR1 is MNHEY and CDR2 is SVGEGT. The CDR3 DNA follows: TGTGCCAGCAGTTACGTGGCGGGCTACTCCTACGAGCAGTACTTC. Its protein is CASSYVAGYSYEQYF.

This clonotype occurred a few times. The J gene is TRBJ2-1, the V gene TRBV12-3 or TRBV12-4; a possible D gene is TRBD1 (5 bases). The DNA end lines up better with TRBJ2-7; the J call may be wrong. The CDR3 totals 13 residues. The CDR3, as DNA: TGTGCCAGCAGCCCGCAGGGCCGCAATGAGCAGTACTTC. It encodes CASSPQGRNEQYF.

Concerning this clonotype itself: A much larger clonotype is one base distant, so this may be a read error. It is likely a read error, because the conserved phenylalanine at the end of the CDR3 is missing. The rearrangement uses TRBV7-2 and TRBJ2-3; 8 positions agree with TRBD2. Trimming at V came to 5 bases and at J to 5 bases, leaving 6 bases not matched to a gene. Germline V gene lookup returns CDR1 SGHTA and CDR2 FQGNSA. This CDR3 has 14 residues. The CDR3 spells CASSLRLARDTQYY. The CDR3 nucleotides read TGTGCCAGCAGCCTAAGACTAGCGAGAGATACGCAGTATTAT.

This chain joins TRBV28 and TRBJ1-6; D is unclear. Trimming cost V 8 bases and J 3 bases, with 8 bases left between them. The germline V gene encodes CDR1 MDHEN and CDR2 SYDVKM. The length of the CDR3 is 13 residues. DNA for the CDR3: TGTGCCAGCTTCCGGGGCTATAATTCACCCCTCCACTTT. It is translated as CASFRGYNSPLHF.

A note on this clonotype: One end of the junction fails to match germline, which may point to a read error. The V call is TRBV10-3, the J call TRBJ1-4; tentative D call: TRBD1 (6 bases). This CDR3 is built from 14 residues. CDR1 is ENHRY and CDR2 is SYGVKD in the germline V gene. For the CDR3, the DNA is TGTACCATCAGTGCCACAGGGTCTAATGAAAAACTGTTTTTT. Its translation: CTISATGSNEKLFF.